This TCR beta chain was sequenced in a study of blood T cell repertoires in COVID-19. Study-wide background: The United States, Italy and Spain supplied acute and convalescent COVID-19 samples. PBMCs, B-cell-depleted T cells, or T cells were the source of the cDNA or gDNA that made up the material.

This CDR3 comprises 14 residues. J was trimmed by 4 bases and V by 10 bases; bases with no gene match: 10. The germline V gene encodes CDR1 SEHNR and CDR2 FQNEAQ (reference sequence). How the authors handled the data: Amplification from reference gene primers served as the basis for estimated nucleated cell counts. Profiled with immunoSEQ multiplex PCR; TCRdb holds only in-frame clones, not every one. For V, J and clone size, that table is used; D and trimming come from the DNA. In the table there are over 90,000 clones, around 85% of which are singletons. The rearrangement uses TRBV7-9 and TRBJ1-2; 9 nucleotides match TRBD1. The clonotype originates from an elderly man with active or convalescent COVID-19. The sequenced sample was peripheral blood. The CDR3 bases are TGTGCCATGCTTCGGACAGGGGCCCCCTATGGCTACACCTTC. Protein: CAMLRTGAPYGYTF.